This TCR beta chain was recorded in a study of prognosis after radiotherapy for stage I lung cancer. Study-level background: The study deemed all of its non-small cell lung cancer patients medically inoperable.

Study outcomes and limitations: It was not determined whether the expanded TCR clones were tumor-specific. Lower Shannon entropy values were found after stereotactic body radiation therapy in patients who developed distant metastases.

In germline, CDR1 is MNHNS, CDR2 SASEGT. V shed 4 bases and J shed 3 bases, with 13 bases lying between them. CDR3 length: 14 residues. Relative to its sample, this clonotype is medium-sized. Its antigen is currently unknown. Amplicons of TCR beta CDR3 were generated from genomic DNA by two-round multiplex PCR. Round-one PCR had primers specific to each TRBV and TRBJ gene. TCRdb analysed the multiplex PCR reads with MiXCR anew, one entry per CDR3 protein. In the table there are 15,000 to 20,000 distinct CDR3 sequences, 29% of which are singletons. Sequences were derived from PBMCs, sampled before or after stereotactic body radiation therapy (not recorded which). This chain links TRBV6-1 with TRBJ2-7; D gene uncertain. This clonotype originated in a donor of 50 years or more with non-small cell lung cancer. DNA for the CDR3: TGTGCCAGCAGTGTTAACCTTAATGACTACGAGCAGTACTTC. As protein: CASSVNLNDYEQYF.